Presented here are 27 T cell receptor beta chains from one specimen sequenced in a study of CD8+CD57+ T cells in acquired aplastic anemia. Genomic DNA served as template for TCR beta VDJ and CDR3 profiling. TCRdb ran MiXCR on the reads and lists one entry per CDR3 protein. The sample shows about half a million distinct CDR3 sequences, roughly 34% of them seen only once. Only patients with CD8+CD57+ cell expansion on flow cytometry were chosen for sequencing. Sequences were obtained from sorted CD4+, CD8+, or CD8+CD57+ T cells (not recorded which) from PBMCs. The receptors derive from a human donor with aplastic anemia.

The chain carries TRBV6-1 and TRBJ1-6, with D maybe TRBD1 (6 bases). V lost 9 bases and J lost 7, with 22 bases in between. There are 16 residues in the CDR3. Germline V gene sequence: CDR1 MNHNS, CDR2 SASEGT. CDR3 sequence reads: CASRDQQGFSNSPLHF. The DNA for the CDR3 is TGTGCCAGTCGGGATCAACAGGGATTTTCGAATTCACCCCTCCACTTT.

This clonotype was detected many times. The rearrangement joins TRBV20-1 to TRBJ2-7; D not certain. The ends were cut back, 1 base at V and 3 bases at J, with 1 base in the middle. From germline, CDR1 is DFQATT and CDR2 SNEGSKA (reference sequence). The CDR3 is 10 amino acids. CDR3: CSARGYEQYF. For the CDR3, the DNA is TGCAGTGCTAGAGGCTACGAGCAGTACTTC.

This clonotype has a count of ten or more. The chain recombines TRBV7-9 with TRBJ1-3; D is perhaps TRBD1 (5 bases). The V and J ends lost 8 bases and 3 bases respectively, with 11 bases between them. CDR1 is SEHNR and CDR2 is FQNEAQ in the germline V gene (reference sequence). The CDR3 length is 13 residues. In nucleotides, the CDR3 is TGTGCCAGCGGGCAGGGAAATGGAAACACCATATATTTT. It codes for CASGQGNGNTIYF.

The chain uses TRBV20-1 and TRBJ2-1; D is uncertain. This CDR3 is built from 11 residues. V was trimmed by 7 bases and J by 6 bases, leaving 10 bases between them. CDR1 and CDR2 (germline): DFQATT, SNEGSKA (reference sequence). CDR3 coding DNA: TGCAGTGGGGAACGCCTCAATGAGCAGTTCTTC. Protein sequence: CSGERLNEQFF.

A note on this clonotype: A much larger clone differs from this one at a single base, so this may be a read error. This chain uses TRBV11-2 with TRBJ1-2; 7 bases align to TRBD1. The CDR3 is 14 residues long. Germline trimming cut 2 bases from V and 13 bases from J; bases unmatched to any gene: 13. Germline V lookup: CDR1 SGHAT, CDR2 FQNNGV. CDR3: CASSLLATEGAGTF. For the CDR3, the DNA is TGTGCCAGCAGCTTATTAGCGACGGAGGGGGCGGGCACCTTC.

This clonotype occurred many times. The chain couples TRBV19 to TRBJ1-2; weak D call: TRBD1 (5 bases). The length of the CDR3 is 14 residues. V shed 5 bases and J shed 8 bases, with 18 bases lying between them. Germline-derived CDR1 and CDR2 are LNHDA and SQIVND (reference sequence). CDR3 region: CASSDPGAFLGYTF. The DNA for the CDR3 is TGTGCCAGTAGTGACCCTGGGGCGTTCTTAGGCTACACCTTC.

In the case of this clonotype: A much larger clone is a single base away; this may be a read error. The V call is TRBV20-1, the J call TRBJ2-7; D gene unclear. This CDR3 has 11 residues. The V gene's germline CDR1 is DFQATT and CDR2 SNEGSKA (reference sequence). CDR3 nucleotide sequence: TGCGGTGCCAGCTCCGACTACGAGCAGTACTTC. As protein: CGASSDYEQYF.

J is TRBJ2-2 and V is TRBV29-1, with 8 bases that match TRBD2. Germline-derived CDR1 and CDR2 are SQVTM and ANQGSEA. The CDR3 runs to 18 residues. After removal of 4 bases from V and 4 bases from J, the junction contained 17 bases not matched to a gene. CDR3 loop: CSVGGRRAGEPGTGELFF. CDR3 in DNA: TGCAGCGTTGGGGGGAGGCGAGCGGGGGAGCCTGGCACCGGGGAGCTGTTTTTT.

This chain uses TRBV9 with TRBJ2-1; 7 bases are shared with TRBD1. The V and J ends lost 1 base and 0 bases, in that order; junction bases with no gene match: 4. The CDR3 sequence is 16 residues long. CDR1 SGDLS and CDR2 YYNGEE come from the germline V gene. The CDR3 coding sequence is TGTGCCAGCAGCGTAACAGGGGCGGGCTCCTACAATGAGCAGTTCTTC. Translated: CASSVTGAGSYNEQFF.

This clonotype appeared a few times. V and J are TRBV4-1 and TRBJ1-6; D perhaps matches TRBD1 (5 bases). V lost 0 bases and J lost 9, with 18 bases in between. CDR1 is MGHRA, CDR2 YSYEKL, per germline. This CDR3 spans 17 amino acids. CDR3: CASSQEGAPGRSSPLHF. The CDR3 DNA reads as TGCGCCAGCAGCCAAGAAGGGGCCCCAGGGAGAAGTTCACCCCTCCACTTT.

This chain joins TRBV25-1 and TRBJ2-2, with TRBD1 as a possible D gene (6 bases). Germline values: CDR1 MGHDK, CDR2 SYGVNS. Trimming left V 4 bases short and J 2 bases short, with 14 bases between. This CDR3 has 16 amino acids. CDR3 protein: CASSVPGARNTGELFF. The CDR3 bases are TGTGCCAGCAGTGTCCCAGGGGCCCGAAACACCGGGGAGCTGTTTTTT. The full variable domain, with the rest looked up from reference TRBV25-1 and TRBJ2-2, is EADIYQTPRYLVIGTGKKITLECSQTMGHDKMYWYQQDPGMELHLIHYSYGVNSTEKGDLSSESTVSRIRTEHFPLTLESARPSHTSQYLCASSVPGARNTGELFFGEGSRLTVL.

This clonotype was picked up many times. The chain carries TRBV12-3 or TRBV12-4 and TRBJ2-7; TRBD2 matches 7 bases. This CDR3 comprises 14 residues. J lost 7 bases, V lost 4 bases, and 10 bases had no gene match. The DNA for the CDR3 is TGTGCCAGCAGTTACTACGGGACTACTTTGGAGCAGTACTTC. This sequence encodes CASSYYGTTLEQYF.

This clonotype has a handful of counts. The V gene is TRBV12-3 or TRBV12-4, the J gene TRBJ2-6; 7 bases agree with TRBD1. CDR3 length equals 16 residues. V lost 5 bases, J lost 0 bases, and 4 bases stayed unmatched. DNA of the CDR3: TGTGCCAGCAGTCGGGACAGCCTCTCTGGGGCCAACGTCCTGACTTTC. Its protein product is CASSRDSLSGANVLTF.

The chain links TRBV5-6 to TRBJ2-3; a possible D gene is TRBD1 (5 bases). Between the trimmed V and J ends, which lost 3 bases and 0 bases, there was a span of 11 bases. Germline CDR1 reads SGHDT; CDR2 reads YYEEEE. CDR3 length: 15 amino acids. The CDR3 loop is CASSSQGWSTDTQYF. The CDR3 coding sequence is TGTGCCAGCAGCTCTCAGGGTTGGAGCACAGATACGCAGTATTTT.

The V and J genes are TRBV4-1 and TRBJ1-5; D unresolved. Germline V lookup: CDR1 MGHRA, CDR2 YSYEKL. V was clipped by 1 base and J by 7 bases, with 20 bases between them. CDR3 length equals 17 residues. The CDR3: CASSQVPGQQTQQPQHF. CDR3 sequence (DNA): TGCGCCAGCAGCCAAGTCCCGGGTCAGCAAACTCAGCAGCCCCAGCATTTT.

This clonotype occurred a few times. The chain recombines TRBV14 with TRBJ2-2, with no clear D. CDR1 SGHDN and CDR2 FVKESK come from the germline V gene. The CDR3 is 15 amino acids. Trimming cost V 1 base and J 6 bases, with 12 bases left between them. The CDR3 DNA follows: TGTGCCAGCAGCCAAGCCCCGGGTTGGGCCGGGGAGCTGTTTTTT. As protein: CASSQAPGWAGELFF.

The gene calls are TRBV6-1 and TRBJ2-3, with a weak D call TRBD2 (7 bases). This CDR3 contains 12 residues. Germline V gene data show CDR1 as MNHNS and CDR2 as SASEGT. The V end lost 8 bases, the J end lost 7 bases, and 13 bases lay between the germline ends. The CDR3 loop is CASGGAVNTQYF. Written as DNA, the CDR3 is TGTGCCAGCGGGGGGGCCGTCAATACGCAGTATTTT.

The chain uses TRBV14 and TRBJ2-7; D is uncertain. Trimming took off 2 bases at V and 3 bases at J, with 8 bases between the two ends. The CDR3 totals 13 residues. Germline assignment: CDR1 SGHDN and CDR2 FVKESK. CDR3 coding DNA: TGTGCCAGCAGCCAATGGGAAAGCTACGAGCAGTACTTC. Translated: CASSQWESYEQYF.

The CDR3 region has the DNA TGTGCCAGCAGCCCAAGGGACAGGGGGCACGAAAAACTGTTTTTT. Encoded protein: CASSPRDRGHEKLFF. The rearrangement joins TRBV25-1 to TRBJ1-4; 12 nucleotides align to TRBD1. After removal of 6 bases from V and 8 bases from J, the junction contained 7 bases not matched to a gene. This CDR3 has 15 residues. Germline V gene data show CDR1 as MGHDK and CDR2 as SYGVNS.

The sample holds a few counts of this clonotype. The CDR3 nucleotides read TGTGCCAGCTGCGAACGGGGTCCCAATTCACCCCTCCACTTT. Encoded protein: CASCERGPNSPLHF. This sequence joins TRBV9 and TRBJ1-6; D is ambiguous. This CDR3 spans 14 amino acids. V shed 7 bases and J shed 7 bases, with 15 bases lying between them. The germline V gene encodes CDR1 SGDLS and CDR2 YYNGEE.

The chain has TRBV20-1 and TRBJ2-5; tentatively, D is TRBD1 (6 bases). V was shortened by 0 bases and J by 5 bases, with 16 bases between the two germline ends. Per the germline V gene, CDR1 is DFQATT and CDR2 is SNEGSKA (reference sequence). This CDR3 has 15 residues. CDR3 sequence reads: CSARDQGRGGETQYF. CDR3 sequence (DNA): TGCAGTGCTAGAGATCAGGGCAGGGGTGGGGAGACCCAGTACTTC.

This clonotype was detected ten times or more. The rearrangement joins TRBV15 to TRBJ2-3, with D unresolved. Trimming took off 3 bases at V and 4 bases at J, with 5 bases between the two ends. Germline V CDR1 and CDR2: LNHNV, YYDKDF (reference sequence). The CDR3 extends over 12 amino acids. The CDR3, as DNA: TGTGCCACCAGCAGCAGTTCAGATACGCAGTATTTT. As protein: CATSSSSDTQYF.

In this sample, this clonotype turned up many times. The chain employs TRBV20-1 and TRBJ1-2, with D hard to call. The CDR3 contains 12 residues. CDR1 DFQATT and CDR2 SNEGSKA come from the germline V gene (reference sequence). V dropped 3 bases and J dropped 3 bases, with 8 bases sitting between them. CDR3 protein: CSARRGDYGYTF. CDR3 nucleotide sequence: TGCAGTGCTAGGCGGGGTGACTATGGCTACACCTTC.

This clonotype was detected ten times or more. This sequence joins TRBV7-2 and TRBJ2-7; D ambiguous. Germline CDR1 SGHTA, CDR2 FQGNSA. CDR3 size: 13 residues. V was trimmed by 5 bases and J by 3 bases, leaving 11 bases between them. CDR3 sequence: CASSLKTGYEQYF. CDR3 DNA sequence: TGTGCCAGCAGCCTGAAAACCGGCTACGAGCAGTACTTC.

This rearrangement joins TRBV7-2 to TRBJ2-1, with D unclear. The V gene's germline CDR1 is SGHTA and CDR2 FQGNSA. Deletions cut 6 bases from V and 8 bases from J, with 14 bases between. This CDR3 is built from 13 residues. The CDR3 DNA is TGTGCCAGCAGAGTACTGACGGTGTATGAGCAGTTCTTC. Protein sequence: CASRVLTVYEQFF.

The chain is built from TRBV2 and TRBJ1-5; no definite D call. Trimming removed 7 bases at V and 3 bases at J, with 10 bases between. Looked up from germline, CDR1 is SNHLY and CDR2 is FYNNEI. The CDR3 extends over 13 amino acids. CDR3 nucleotides: TGTGCCAGCACACAGTCCAACAATCAGCCCCAGCATTTT. It specifies CASTQSNNQPQHF.

This clonotype has a count of ten or more. CDR3 residues: CASSLSGWSEQYF. CDR3 DNA: TGTGCCAGCAGCTTATCAGGGTGGAGCGAGCAGTACTTC. The rearrangement uses TRBV7-3 and TRBJ2-7, with TRBD1 as a possible D gene (5 bases). CDR1 is SGHTA, CDR2 FQGTGA, per germline. The CDR3 is 13 amino acids. V was clipped by 2 bases and J by 6 bases, with 11 bases between them. The full variable domain, in which reference TRBV7-3 and TRBJ2-7 provide the parts outside the CDR3, is GAGVSQTPSNKVTEKGKYVELRCDPISGHTALYWYRQSLGQGPEFLIYFQGTGAADDSGLPNDRFFAVRPEGSVSTLKIQRTERGDSAVYLCASSLSGWSEQYFGPGTRLTVT.